A selection of T cell receptor beta chains follows, all from one sample in a study of identical twins. Each CDR3 protein is one row after TCRdb ran MiXCR on the 5' RACE reads. This repertoire shows approximately 890,000 distinct CDR3 sequences, 12% found once; its top ten account for 1.5% to 2%. This same sample was also taken into another study, of yellow fever vaccine responses in identical twins.

Material for sequencing was PBMCs. Source of these receptors: a woman aged 18-35 years in good health. Each CDR3 is given with its conserved first and last residue. Each record gives: D gene, V gene, J gene, clone size, CDR3 DNA, CDR3 protein. The D gene is left open where the match is weak. Not every row has a clone size; where given, it reads once, few, many or a size class.

>.|TRBV2|TRBJ2-5|many
TGTGCCACCGGGACTTTTGAAGAGACCCAGTACTTC
CATGTFEETQYF
>.|TRBV20-1|TRBJ1-2|many
TGCAGTACCAGGGACGGCTACACCTTC
CSTRDGYTF
>.|TRBV4-2|TRBJ1-1|many
TGTGCCAGTTATGGCGGGGGTACTGAAGCTTTCTTT
CASYGGGTEAFF
>.|TRBV6-5|TRBJ2-7|few
TGTGCCAGCAGTTACTCGTATCATCTTTACGAGCAGTACTTC
CASSYSYHLYEQYF
>.|TRBV2|TRBJ2-1|few
TGTGCCAGCAGGAGACAAAGCTCCTACAATGAGCAGTTCTTC
CASRRQSSYNEQFF
>TRBD1|TRBV10-2|TRBJ2-1|few
TGCGCCAGCAGTGGGGACAGGGGGCGCGGGGAGCAGTTCTTC
CASSGDRGRGEQFF
>TRBD2|TRBV28|TRBJ2-7|.
TGTGCCAGCAGCCCATACCGGGGGGGAGGTGAGCAGTACTTC
CASSPYRGGGEQYF
>TRBD2|TRBV20-1|TRBJ2-1|.
TGCAGTGCTAGAGATCTTGGACTAGCGGCATACAATGAGCAGTTCTTC
CSARDLGLAAYNEQFF
>.|TRBV7-8|TRBJ2-3|.
TGTGCCAGCAGCCTAAGGGACACTGTATACACAGATACGCAGTATTTT
CASSLRDTVYTDTQYF
>.|TRBV15|TRBJ2-1|.
TGTGCCACCAGCCAAAGGGACTCCCCCTACAATGAGCAGTTCTTC
CATSQRDSPYNEQFF
>TRBD1|TRBV2|TRBJ2-5|many
TGTGCCAGCAGGGGGACAGATCAAGAGACCCAGTACTTC
CASRGTDQETQYF
>.|TRBV3-1|TRBJ2-1|.
TGTGCCAGCAGCCAAGTTACCTTCACTAGTAATGAGCAGTTCTTC
CASSQVTFTSNEQFF
>TRBD2|TRBV2|TRBJ2-1|.
TGTGCCAGCAGTGAAGTGACTAGCATCGATGAGCAGTTCTTC
CASSEVTSIDEQFF
>TRBD1|TRBV20-1|TRBJ1-4|.
TGCAGTGCTAGAGATCTGTTGGGACAGATAAATGAAAAACTGTTTTTT
CSARDLLGQINEKLFF
>TRBD1|TRBV12-3/TRBV12-4|TRBJ2-7|.
TGTGCCAGCAGTAAGCCGGGACAGGGGCCGTACTTC
CASSKPGQGPYF
>TRBD1|TRBV10-3|TRBJ1-4|.
TGTGCCATCAGTGCGACAGGGGAGAGCGAAAAACTGTTTTTT
CAISATGESEKLFF
>.|TRBV10-2|TRBJ1-1|few
TGCGCCAGCAGTGAGTCTTGGGGGGGCCGGATTAGGGGCACTGAAGCTTTCTTT
CASSESWGGRIRGTEAFF
>TRBD2|TRBV24-1|TRBJ2-7|few
TGTGCCACCAGTGATCAGATGACTAGCGGGAGACCCGACGAGCAGTACTTC
CATSDQMTSGRPDEQYF
>.|TRBV4-1|TRBJ2-2|many
TGCGCCAGCAGCCAAGGCCTAGCTGCCGGGGAGCTGTTTTTT
CASSQGLAAGELFF
>.|TRBV15|TRBJ2-2|.
TGTGCCACCAGGGGTAGGGGGTACACCGGGGAGCTGTTTTTT
CATRGRGYTGELFF
>.|TRBV5-1|TRBJ2-3|few
TGCGCCAGCAAGGGGGAGTTTACGCAGTATTTT
CASKGEFTQYF
>.|TRBV15|TRBJ1-2|few
TGTGCCACCAGCACCCGGACAGAAACCAGCTATGGCTACACCTTC
CATSTRTETSYGYTF
>.|TRBV2|TRBJ2-5|few
TGTGCCAGCACCCGAATGCAAGAAGAGACCCAGTACTTC
CASTRMQEETQYF
>.|TRBV7-9|TRBJ1-1|.
TGTGCCAGCAGCTTAGTGGTGAGGGAGCACACTGAAGCTTTCTTT
CASSLVVREHTEAFF
>.|TRBV11-2|TRBJ2-3|.
TGTGCCAGCAGCTTGGGGGAAACCCAAACAGATACGCAGTATTTT
CASSLGETQTDTQYF
>.|TRBV3-1|TRBJ2-2|few
TGTGCCAGCAGCCAAGCGGTAGGAAGGACGAACACCGGGGAGCTGTTTTTT
CASSQAVGRTNTGELFF
>.|TRBV20-1|TRBJ2-3|.
TGCAGTGCTAGAATGGTGAGCACAGATACGCAGTATTTT
CSARMVSTDTQYF
>.|TRBV29-1|TRBJ1-5|.
TGCAGCGCACAACAGGGTCCCAATCAGCCCCAGCATTTT
CSAQQGPNQPQHF
>.|TRBV6-1|TRBJ2-2|few
TGTGCCAGCAGTGGGACCATGAACACCGGGGAGCTGTTTTTT
CASSGTMNTGELFF
>TRBD1|TRBV25-1|TRBJ2-1|.
TGTGCCAGCAGTGAAGGGTGGGACAGGGGAATTATTGAGCAGTTCTTC
CASSEGWDRGIIEQFF
>.|TRBV12-3/TRBV12-4|TRBJ1-3|.
TGTGCCAGCAGTTCTAGGGCAGGGAAATATTTT
CASSSRAGKYF
>TRBD1|TRBV12-3/TRBV12-4|TRBJ2-7|few
TGTGCCAGCAGTGGGAGACAGGGCGTCTCCTACGAGCAGTACTTC
CASSGRQGVSYEQYF
>.|TRBV4-1|TRBJ2-3|many
TGCGCCAGCAGCCAAGAAATCGAGGATACGCAGTATTTT
CASSQEIEDTQYF
>TRBD1|TRBV27|TRBJ1-2|.
TGTGCCAGCAGTCAGGGACAGTACTCAGCTAACTATGGCTACACCTTC
CASSQGQYSANYGYTF
>.|TRBV6-1|TRBJ1-1|few
TGTGCCAGCTACCGTAGCTCTGAAGCTTTCTTT
CASYRSSEAFF
>.|TRBV20-1|TRBJ1-2|.
TGCAGTGCAAACGGCGTGGACTATGGCTACACCTTC
CSANGVDYGYTF
>TRBD1|TRBV10-3|TRBJ2-2|.
TGTGCCATCAGTGAGAGGGGGCCGGACACCGGGGAGCTGTTTTTT
CAISERGPDTGELFF
>.|TRBV5-5|TRBJ1-1|few
TGTGCCAGCAGCTTGGCACACTGGAACACTGAAGCTTTCTTT
CASSLAHWNTEAFF
>.|TRBV4-1|TRBJ1-2|many
TGCGCCAGCAGCCAAGATCTAACGGCGTGGCAGGGCTATGGCTACACCTTC
CASSQDLTAWQGYGYTF
>TRBD2|TRBV4-1|TRBJ2-7|few
TGCGCCAGCAGCCAAGAGGGGGCTAGCGGGAGATGGGCCTACGAGCAGTACTTC
CASSQEGASGRWAYEQYF
>.|TRBV6-5|TRBJ2-1|.
TGTGCCAGCAGTTACTCTAAAGGGGGATTTGAGCAGTTCTTC
CASSYSKGGFEQFF
>.|TRBV9|TRBJ2-1|few
TGTGCCAGCAGCGAGACCCCGAGCTACTTCATGGACGGAGGTCTTCCCTACTACAATGAGCAGTTCTTC
CASSETPSYFMDGGLPYYNEQFF
>.|TRBV20-1|TRBJ2-7|.
TGCTGTGCTAGAGATCCCCGAGGGGCGGTTCCCTACGAGCAGTACTTC
CCARDPRGAVPYEQYF
>TRBD1|TRBV20-1|TRBJ1-1|few
TGCAGTGCTAGAGATCCCAGGACAGGAGATACTGAAGCTTTCTTT
CSARDPRTGDTEAFF
>.|TRBV6-1|TRBJ1-2|.
TGTGCCAGCACCCCGCAGTGGAACTATGGCTACACCTTC
CASTPQWNYGYTF
>TRBD1|TRBV6-1|TRBJ2-7|.
TGTGCCAGCAGTGAACGGAAATACAGGGGAAGCTACGAGCAGTACTTC
CASSERKYRGSYEQYF
>.|TRBV6-2/TRBV6-3|TRBJ2-1|.
TGTGCCAGCAGTTCCCTGTATGAGCAGTTCTTC
CASSSLYEQFF
>.|TRBV9|TRBJ1-2|few
TGTGCCAGCAGCCCCCGTAACCTAGAGGGTAGGGATGGCTACACCTTC
CASSPRNLEGRDGYTF
>TRBD2|TRBV5-1|TRBJ2-1|few
TGCGCCAGCGCCGAGGTAGCGGGAAGGGATGAGCAGTTCTTC
CASAEVAGRDEQFF
>TRBD1|TRBV10-3|TRBJ2-1|few
TGTGCCATCAGTGGGGGGACAGCTATCGATCTGTTCTTC
CAISGGTAIDLFF
>.|TRBV6-2/TRBV6-3|TRBJ2-1|few
TGTGCCAGCAGCCGACTCCGACTAGTTGTCCATGAGCAGTTCTTC
CASSRLRLVVHEQFF
>TRBD2|TRBV12-3/TRBV12-4|TRBJ2-7|many
TGTGCCAGCAGCCCGGGGGGTAACCTGTACTACGAGCAGTACTTC
CASSPGGNLYYEQYF